This T cell receptor (beta chain) was sequenced for a study of CD8+CD57+ T cells in acquired aplastic anemia. The patients chosen for sequencing had shown expansion of CD8+CD57+ cells (detected by flow cytometry). TCR beta VDJ and CDR3 profiles were obtained from a genomic DNA template. Via MiXCR, TCRdb re-called the reads, giving one row per CDR3 protein. The sample yields over 150,000 distinct CDR3 sequences, about two thirds seen once. Trimming pared 3 bases from V and 4 bases from J, leaving 15 bases between. Germline V CDR1 and CDR2: LNHNV, YYDKDF (reference sequence). CDR3 length: 15 residues. The receptor comes from a human donor with aplastic anemia. Input material: sorted CD4+, CD8+, or CD8+CD57+ T cells (not recorded which) from PBMCs. V gene TRBV15 combines with J gene TRBJ1-1; the D is unclear. CDR3 amino acids: CATSSSDRRGTEAFF. CDR3 DNA sequence: TGTGCCACCAGCAGTTCAGACCGGCGGGGCACTGAAGCTTTCTTT.